The text below deals with one T cell receptor (beta chain). Its antigen is currently unknown. Deep-level assay runs were performed. For every subset, genomic DNA was evenly distributed across several immunoSEQ plates. Measured with immunoSEQ multiplex PCR; TCRdb has only the in-frame clones, and not every one. The top ten clones hold 0.89% of a sample with around 1,000,000 clones, approximately 77% of them seen once. Per the germline V gene, CDR1 is SGHDN and CDR2 is FVKESK. Trimming stripped 0 bases from V and 6 bases from J, with 15 bases between. This CDR3 spans 15 amino acids. The data belong to a study of shared clonotypes between healthy human individuals. Findings and limits, study-wide: When naive CD4 clonotypes were compared across a few donors, around 5% were shared.

Sequenced sample: memory CD4+ T cells from PBMCs. Subset given: CD45RA-negative fraction. This receptor was identified in a man aged 18 to 30 in good health. Some clones in this sample may be carry-over from other donors' samples. The chain combines TRBV14 with TRBJ2-7; D is unresolved. CDR3: CASSQDRRPTGEQYF. CDR3 in DNA: TGTGCCAGCAGCCAAGATCGCAGGCCCACGGGCGAGCAGTACTTC.